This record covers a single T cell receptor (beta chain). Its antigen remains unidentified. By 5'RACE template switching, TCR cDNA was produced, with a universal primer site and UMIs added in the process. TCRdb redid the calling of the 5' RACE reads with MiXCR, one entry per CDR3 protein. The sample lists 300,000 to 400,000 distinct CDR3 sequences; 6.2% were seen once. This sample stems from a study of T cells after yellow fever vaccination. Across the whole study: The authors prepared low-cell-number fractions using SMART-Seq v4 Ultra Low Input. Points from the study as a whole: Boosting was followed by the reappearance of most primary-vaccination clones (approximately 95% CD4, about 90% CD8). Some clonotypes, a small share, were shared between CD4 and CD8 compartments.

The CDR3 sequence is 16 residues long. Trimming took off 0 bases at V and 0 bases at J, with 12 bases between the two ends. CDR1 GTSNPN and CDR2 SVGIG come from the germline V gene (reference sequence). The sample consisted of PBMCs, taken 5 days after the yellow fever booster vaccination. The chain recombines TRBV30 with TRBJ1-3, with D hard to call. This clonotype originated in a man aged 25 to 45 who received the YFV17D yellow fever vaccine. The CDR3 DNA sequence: TGTGCCTGGAGTGTAAGGCTTCTTCACTCTGGAAACACCATATATTTT. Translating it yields CAWSVRLLHSGNTIYF. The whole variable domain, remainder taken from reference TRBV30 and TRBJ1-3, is SQTIHQWPATLVQPVGSPLSLECTVEGTSNPNLYWYRQAAGRGLQLLFYSVGIGQISSEVPQNLSASRPQDRQFILSSKKLLLSDSGFYLCAWSVRLLHSGNTIYFGEGSWLTVV.